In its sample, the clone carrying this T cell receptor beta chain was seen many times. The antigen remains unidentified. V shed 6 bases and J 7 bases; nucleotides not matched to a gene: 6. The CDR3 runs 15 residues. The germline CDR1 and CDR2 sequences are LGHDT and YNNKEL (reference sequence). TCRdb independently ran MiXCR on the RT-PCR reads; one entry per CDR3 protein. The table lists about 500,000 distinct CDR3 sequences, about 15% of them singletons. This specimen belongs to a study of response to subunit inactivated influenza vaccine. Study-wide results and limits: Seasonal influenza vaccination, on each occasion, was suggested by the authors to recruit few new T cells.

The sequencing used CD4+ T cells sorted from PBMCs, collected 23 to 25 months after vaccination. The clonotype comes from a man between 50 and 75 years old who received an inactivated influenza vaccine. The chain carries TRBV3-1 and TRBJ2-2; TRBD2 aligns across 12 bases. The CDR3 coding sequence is TGTGCCAGCAGGACTAGCGGGAGATTCGGCGGGGAGCTGTTTTTT. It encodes CASRTSGRFGGELFF.